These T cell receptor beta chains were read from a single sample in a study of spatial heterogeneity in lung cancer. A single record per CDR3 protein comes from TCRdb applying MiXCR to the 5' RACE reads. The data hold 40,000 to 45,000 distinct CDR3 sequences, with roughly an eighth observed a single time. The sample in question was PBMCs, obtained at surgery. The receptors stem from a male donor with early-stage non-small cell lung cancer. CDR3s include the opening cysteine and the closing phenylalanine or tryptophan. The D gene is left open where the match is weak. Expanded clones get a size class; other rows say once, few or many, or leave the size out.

TGCGCCAGCAGCTTACAAGTAACCGGAGAGACCCAGTACTTC CASSLQVTGETQYF TRBJ2-5 - many TRBV5-1
TGTGCCAGCAGACCAGGACAGTCAGTGTCACCCCTCCACTTT CASRPGQSVSPLHF TRBJ1-6 - many TRBV7-9
TGTGCCAGCAGCTTAACCTACGAGCAGTACTTC CASSLTYEQYF TRBJ2-7 - few TRBV11-1
TGTGCCAGCAGTGGGTTCAGCAGGGCCACCGGGGAGCTGTTTTTT CASSGFSRATGELFF TRBJ2-2 - many TRBV28
TGTGCCAGCAGCGCGACCTCCCCGGACAGGTACACTGAAGCTTTCTTT CASSATSPDRYTEAFF TRBJ1-1 TRBD1 once TRBV9
TGTGCCAGCATCAGGTGGGGGGGCGCCTCCAACCAAGAGACCCAGTACTTC CASIRWGGASNQETQYF TRBJ2-5 - many TRBV12-3/TRBV12-4
TGCAGTGCTAGAGCCAGGCACTACAATTCATCCCTCCACTTT CSARARHYNSSLHF TRBJ1-6 - - TRBV20-1
TGTGCCAGCAGCTTACAGTCGGCGAGGAACACCGGGGAGCTGTTTTTT CASSLQSARNTGELFF TRBJ2-2 - - TRBV7-2
TGTGCCAGCAGCACGACAGGGGTCGCGAACACCGGGGAGCTGTTTTTT CASSTTGVANTGELFF TRBJ2-2 TRBD1 - TRBV5-5
TGTGCCAGCAGGCGGACAGTTTACACAGATACGCAGTATTTT CASRRTVYTDTQYF TRBJ2-3 - few TRBV28
TGCGCCAGCAGCTTGACCCTGGGACAGCTCCCTCTCAACACTGAAGCTTTCTTT CASSLTLGQLPLNTEAFF TRBJ1-1 TRBD1 few TRBV5-1
TGTGCCAGCAGAGAGACAGGGAAGGACTATGGCTACACCTTC CASRETGKDYGYTF TRBJ1-2 TRBD1 - TRBV6-1
TGTGCCAGCAGTCCCAACGGACTAGGCAGGACCAAAAACATTCAGTACTTC CASSPNGLGRTKNIQYF TRBJ2-4 TRBD2 few TRBV28
TGTGCCAGCAGCTTAGTGGACGGCTCCTACGAGCAGTACTTC CASSLVDGSYEQYF TRBJ2-7 - many TRBV7-6
TGTGCCAGCAGCTTAGATCCGCTAGTCTCAGAGACCCAGTACTTC CASSLDPLVSETQYF TRBJ2-5 - many TRBV11-2
TGTGCCAGCAGCCTTGGGCAGGCGGGGTCTGGGGAGACCCAGTACTTC CASSLGQAGSGETQYF TRBJ2-5 - few TRBV14
TGTGCCAGCAGTTACCCCGGACAGGACGAGCAGTACTTC CASSYPGQDEQYF TRBJ2-7 TRBD1 - TRBV6-5
TGTGCCAGCAGTGACCGGGACAGGGGGTGGGACAATGAGCAGTTCTTC CASSDRDRGWDNEQFF TRBJ2-1 TRBD1 - TRBV25-1
TGTGCCAGCAGGCCAGACAGGGGGCTTACTGGCACAGATACGCAGTATTTT CASRPDRGLTGTDTQYF TRBJ2-3 TRBD1 few TRBV27
TGTGCCAGCTCCCCGACAGACAATCAGCCCCAGCATTTT CASSPTDNQPQHF TRBJ1-5 - - TRBV6-5
TGTGCCAGCTCGGGAGAGGACTATGGCTACACCTTC CASSGEDYGYTF TRBJ1-2 - - TRBV18
TGCGCCAGCAGCCAAGAAGGACCATTGGGCACAGATACGCAGTATTTT CASSQEGPLGTDTQYF TRBJ2-3 - many TRBV4-3
TGCAGCGTGCTAGACAGAGATTATGGCTACACCTTC CSVLDRDYGYTF TRBJ1-2 - many TRBV29-1
TGCAGTGCTAGGGAGGGGAGGGACAATCAGCCCCAGCATTTT CSAREGRDNQPQHF TRBJ1-5 - few TRBV20-1
TGCAGTGCTCCCAGTCTTGCAGGGACATTCTATGGCTACACCTTC CSAPSLAGTFYGYTF TRBJ1-2 - - TRBV20-1
TGTGCCAGTAGGCCGGACAGGTCTTATAGCAATCAGCCCCAGCATTTT CASRPDRSYSNQPQHF TRBJ1-5 TRBD1 few TRBV19
TGTGCCAGCTCACCCGGCTCAGTACAGGCCTTCACCGGGGAGCTGTTTTTT CASSPGSVQAFTGELFF TRBJ2-2 - - TRBV18
TGTGCCAGCAGCTTAGAGGAGGCCCAGTACTTC CASSLEEAQYF TRBJ2-5 - - TRBV7-9
TGTGCCAGCACCACGGACTGGGCAGAGCCCCAGCATTTT CASTTDWAEPQHF TRBJ1-5 - - TRBV7-9
TGTGCCAGCAGCCCTAGGGAACTAGCGGGGGAGGAGACCCAGTACTTC CASSPRELAGEETQYF TRBJ2-5 TRBD2 many TRBV7-9